These 6 T cell receptor beta chains came from one sample sequenced in a study of T cell changes during pregnancy in multiple sclerosis. The table came from immunoSEQ multiplex PCR; TCRdb's copy has only in-frame clones and leaves some out. The sample includes about 73,000 clones, about 92% of them seen just once. Sequences were derived from peripheral blood, sampled in the third trimester of pregnancy. These receptors all stem from a female donor in good health, enrolled as a control in a pregnancy study.

This chain links TRBV27 with TRBJ2-1, with a tentative D call TRBD2 (6 bases). The CDR3 length is 13 residues. The germline CDR1 and CDR2 sequences are MNHEY and SMNVEV (reference sequence). Trimming shortened V by 5 bases and J by 15 bases, and 20 bases separated the two germline ends. The CDR3 is CASSPERVPQGFF. In DNA, the CDR3 is TGTGCCAGCAGTCCCGAGCGGGTTCCCCAAGGGTTCTTC.

The chain has TRBV5-4 and TRBJ2-3, with D possibly TRBD2 on 6 matching bases. Trimming removed 1 base from V and 3 bases from J, with 12 bases in between. Germline-derived CDR1 and CDR2 are SGHNT and YYREEE (reference sequence). CDR3 length: 15 amino acids. As DNA, the CDR3 is TGTGCCAGCAGCTTGATTGGGGGGATTACAGATACGCAGTATTTT. It specifies CASSLIGGITDTQYF.

The V gene is TRBV6-4, the J gene TRBJ2-3, with a weak D call TRBD2 (6 bases). This CDR3 is 15 amino acids long. V lost 0 bases, J lost 2 bases, and 9 bases lay in between. Germline CDR1 MRHNA, CDR2 SNTAGT. The CDR3 region has the DNA TGTGCCAGCAGTGACTCGGGGGGATACACAGATACGCAGTATTTT. It yields the protein CASSDSGGYTDTQYF.

J is TRBJ2-6 and V is TRBV7-9; TRBD1 aligns across 7 bases. V dropped 6 bases and J dropped 0; count of bases not matched to a gene: 11. This CDR3 comprises 18 residues. The germline CDR1 and CDR2 sequences are SEHNR and FQNEAQ (reference sequence). CDR3 region: CASRLTGTARSGANVLTF. As DNA, the CDR3 is TGTGCCAGCAGACTAACCGGGACAGCACGCTCTGGGGCCAACGTCCTGACTTTC.

This rearrangement joins TRBV2 to TRBJ2-7, with TRBD1 matching over 9 bases. Per germline, CDR1 SNHLY and CDR2 FYNNEI. V dropped 4 bases and J dropped 2; count of bases not matched to a gene: 6. CDR3 length: 15 residues. The CDR3 sequence is CASSVDRGRAYEQYF. CDR3 DNA: TGTGCCAGCAGTGTGGACAGGGGCAGGGCCTACGAGCAGTACTTC.

The chain employs TRBV27 and TRBJ1-6, with 7 bases matching TRBD1. V dropped 5 bases and J dropped 4; count of bases not matched to a gene: 5. The CDR3 is 15 residues long. CDR1 is MNHEY, CDR2 SMNVEV, per germline (reference sequence). CDR3 DNA: TGTGCCAGCAGTGCCCAGGGGGTTTATAATTCACCCCTCCACTTT. This gives the protein CASSAQGVYNSPLHF.